These 15 T cell receptor beta chains came from one sample sequenced in a study of siplizumab effects on memory and regulatory T cells. Profiling relied on immunoSEQ multiplex PCR, and the TCRdb table lists in-frame clones only, not all of them. The sample has approximately 100,000 clones; about 91% are singletons. Sample: Tregs sorted from blood. Every receptor here comes from a human donor in good health.

The V gene is TRBV7-9, the J gene TRBJ2-1, with a possible D match to TRBD2 (6 bases). Trimming left V 5 bases short and J 2 bases short, with 13 bases between. The CDR3 runs 15 residues. Germline V gene sequence: CDR1 SEHNR, CDR2 FQNEAQ (reference sequence). Here the CDR3 DNA reads TGTGCCAGCAGCCCCGGGACTTCTGCCTACAATGAGCAGTTCTTC. This gives the protein CASSPGTSAYNEQFF.

With regard to this clone: One end of the junction fails to match germline, which may point to a read error. V usage is TRBV10-3 and J usage is TRBJ2-7; D gene uncertain. The germline gives CDR1 ENHRY, CDR2 SYGVKD. This CDR3 region has 14 residues. CDR3 residues: CTISQVYKAYEQYF. The CDR3 DNA reads as TGTACCATCAGTCAAGTTTATAAGGCCTACGAGCAGTACTTC.

The rearrangement joins TRBV18 to TRBJ1-1; D may be TRBD1 (6 bases). The CDR3 runs 16 residues. Germline CDR1 KGHSH, CDR2 LQKENI. V lost 1 base and J 5 bases, leaving 17 bases between the germline ends. CDR3 protein: CASSPREQGRGTEAFF. In nucleotides, the CDR3 is TGTGCCAGCTCACCACGAGAACAGGGTCGTGGGACTGAAGCTTTCTTT.

The chain employs TRBV4-2 and TRBJ2-3, with 9 nucleotides matching TRBD2. The trim removed 0 bases at V and 2 bases at J, leaving 9 bases unmatched. This CDR3 comprises 18 residues. The germline V gene encodes CDR1 LGHNA and CDR2 YNFKEQ. The chain's CDR3 is CASSQDMRSGRYTDTQYF. CDR3 DNA sequence: TGTGCCAGCAGCCAAGATATGAGAAGCGGGAGGTACACAGATACGCAGTATTTT.

The chain combines TRBV7-6 with TRBJ2-1; no definite D call. V lost 5 bases and J lost 2, with 7 bases in between. The germline V gene has CDR1 SGHVS and CDR2 FNYEAQ. The CDR3 consists of 13 residues. The CDR3, as DNA: TGTGCCAGCAGCCCCGGGCCCTACAATGAGCAGTTCTTC. It codes for CASSPGPYNEQFF.

The J gene is TRBJ2-6, the V gene TRBV6-1; the match to TRBD1 covers 8 bases. Germline V gives CDR1 MNHNS, CDR2 SASEGT. V trimming: 4 bases; J trimming: 4 bases; junction bases outside the gene matches: 12. This CDR3 is 18 amino acids long. The CDR3 loop is CASSGRDRFPGGANVLTF. The CDR3 nucleotides read TGTGCCAGCAGTGGCCGGGACAGGTTCCCTGGGGGGGCCAACGTCCTGACTTTC.

V usage is TRBV7-8 and J usage is TRBJ2-2, with D uncertain. Per germline, CDR1 SGHVS and CDR2 FQNEAQ. The CDR3 sequence is 14 residues long. The V gene lost 6 bases and the J gene lost 5 bases, with 13 bases spanning the gap. The CDR3 sequence: CASRSTLGTGELFF. The DNA of the CDR3 is TGTGCCAGCAGATCTACTCTGGGGACCGGGGAGCTGTTTTTT.

This clone was detected only once. The chain recombines TRBV9 with TRBJ2-7, with D hard to call. Deletions cut 2 bases from V and 3 bases from J, with 9 bases between. The CDR3 loop spans 13 amino acids. The V gene's germline CDR1 is SGDLS and CDR2 YYNGEE. The CDR3 sequence is CASSVRANYEQYF. Here the CDR3 DNA reads TGTGCCAGCAGCGTTAGAGCGAACTACGAGCAGTACTTC.

This chain joins TRBV6-6 and TRBJ2-7, with D uncertain. This CDR3 has 13 amino acids. Trimming stripped 4 bases from V and 6 bases from J, with 13 bases between. Germline V CDR1 and CDR2: MNHNY, SVGAGI (reference sequence). The chain's CDR3 is CASSFKQSGEQYF. The DNA for the CDR3 is TGTGCCAGCAGTTTCAAGCAATCGGGCGAGCAGTACTTC.

The chain carries TRBV6-5 and TRBJ1-2; D is unresolved. The CDR3 loop spans 11 amino acids. Trimming left V 5 bases short and J 8 bases short, with 9 bases between. In germline, CDR1 is MNHEY, CDR2 SVGAGI. The CDR3 reads CASSGSDGYTF. In DNA form, the CDR3 reads TGTGCCAGCAGTGGGAGTGACGGCTACACCTTC.

This chain links TRBV6-4 with TRBJ2-1; 12 nucleotides line up with TRBD2. The CDR3 runs 16 residues. Germline CDR1 and CDR2: MRHNA and SNTAGT. The V and J ends lost 6 bases and 5 bases, in that order; junction bases with no gene match: 8. DNA for the CDR3: TGTGCCAGCAGGTACCCTAGCGGGAGGGGGAACAATGAGCAGTTCTTC. This sequence encodes CASRYPSGRGNNEQFF.

The chain has TRBV18 and TRBJ2-1; 7 positions match TRBD2. V shed 5 bases and J 8 bases; nucleotides not matched to a gene: 12. The CDR3 extends over 15 amino acids. The germline V gene encodes CDR1 KGHSH and CDR2 LQKENI. CDR3 bases: TGTGCCAGCTCAATGGTCGGGACTATAAAGGATGAGCAGTTCTTC. Its protein product is CASSMVGTIKDEQFF.

This clone appeared a single time. The genes are TRBV5-1 and TRBJ2-3, with D perhaps given as TRBD1 or TRBD2 (5 bases each). Trimming cost V 3 bases and J 3 bases, with 23 bases left between them. The CDR3 loop spans 18 amino acids. The germline V gene encodes CDR1 SGHRS and CDR2 YFSETQ. The CDR3 reads CASSSGLWGSGFTDTQYF. The CDR3 nucleotides read TGCGCCAGCAGCTCGGGTCTGTGGGGGTCGGGATTTACAGATACGCAGTATTTT.

The chain combines TRBV6-5 with TRBJ1-3; the D gene is possibly TRBD1 (6 bases). Between the trimmed V and J ends, which lost 6 bases and 9 bases, there was a span of 15 bases. In germline, CDR1 is MNHEY, CDR2 SVGAGI. The CDR3 consists of 13 residues. CDR3 DNA sequence: TGTGCCAGCAGAGCAGGGGATTTTAGCACCATATATTTT. Translated: CASRAGDFSTIYF.

V usage is TRBV7-3 and J usage is TRBJ2-3, with 7 bases lining up with TRBD1. After removal of 4 bases from V and 3 bases from J, the junction contained 7 bases not matched to a gene. The germline V gene has CDR1 SGHTA and CDR2 FQGTGA. CDR3 length: 15 amino acids. Here the CDR3 reads CASSSTGLKTDTQYF. As DNA, the CDR3 is TGTGCCAGCAGCTCGACAGGGCTGAAGACAGATACGCAGTATTTT.